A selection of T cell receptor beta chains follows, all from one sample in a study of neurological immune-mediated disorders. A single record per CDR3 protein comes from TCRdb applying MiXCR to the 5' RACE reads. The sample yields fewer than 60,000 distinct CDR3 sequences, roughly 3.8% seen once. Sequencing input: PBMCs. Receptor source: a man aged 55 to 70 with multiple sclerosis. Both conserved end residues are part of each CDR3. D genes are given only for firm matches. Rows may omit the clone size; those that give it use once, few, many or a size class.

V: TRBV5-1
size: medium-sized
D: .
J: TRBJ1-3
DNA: TGCGCCAGCACCACGGGGATTGCTGGAAACACCATATATTTT
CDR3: CASTTGIAGNTIYF

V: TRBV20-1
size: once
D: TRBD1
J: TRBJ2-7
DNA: TGCAGTGCAGCCGGGACAGAGCCTTACGAGCAGTACTTC
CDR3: CSAAGTEPYEQYF

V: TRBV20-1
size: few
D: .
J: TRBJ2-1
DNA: TGCAGTGCTTTTAACAATGAGCAGTTCTTC
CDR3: CSAFNNEQFF

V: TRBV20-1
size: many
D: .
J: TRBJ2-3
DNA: TGCAGTGCCGAAACGGCGCGGGGCGCCAAAGATACGCAGTATTTT
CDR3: CSAETARGAKDTQYF

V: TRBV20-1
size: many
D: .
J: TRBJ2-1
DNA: TGCAGTGCAAAGGACCTACTTGCTTCCGGATACAATGAGCAGTTCTTC
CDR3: CSAKDLLASGYNEQFF

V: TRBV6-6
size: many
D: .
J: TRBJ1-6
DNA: TGTGCCAGCGCCCCTCCCGGGCGGGTGAATTCACCCCTCCACTTT
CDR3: CASAPPGRVNSPLHF

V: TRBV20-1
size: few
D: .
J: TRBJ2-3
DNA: TGCAGTGCCCTTTCACGGGGGGCCCTCACAGATACGCAGTATTTT
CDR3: CSALSRGALTDTQYF

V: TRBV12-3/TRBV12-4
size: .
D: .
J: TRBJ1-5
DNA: TGTGCCAGCGCCAGGCAGGCTAATCAGCCCCAGCATTTT
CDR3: CASARQANQPQHF

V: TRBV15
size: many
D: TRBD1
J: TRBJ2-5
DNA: TGTGCCACCAGCAGATTATCGGGACAGCAAGAGACCCAGTACTTC
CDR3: CATSRLSGQQETQYF

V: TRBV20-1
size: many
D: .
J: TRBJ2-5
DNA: TGCAGTGCTAGAGATTTGGCAGTGCAAGAGACCCAGTACTTC
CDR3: CSARDLAVQETQYF

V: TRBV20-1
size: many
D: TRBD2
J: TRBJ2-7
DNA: TGCAGTGCTGTACAAAGGACTAGCGGGTCCTACGAGCAGTACTTC
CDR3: CSAVQRTSGSYEQYF

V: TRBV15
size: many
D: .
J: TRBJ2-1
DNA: TGTGCCACCAGCGGCCAGGACTTGAGCTCCTACAATGAGCAGTTCTTC
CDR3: CATSGQDLSSYNEQFF

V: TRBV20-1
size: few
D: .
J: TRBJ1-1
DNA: TGCAGTGCTAGAGATGGGACTGAAGCTTTCTTT
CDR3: CSARDGTEAFF

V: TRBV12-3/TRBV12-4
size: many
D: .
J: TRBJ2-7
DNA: TGTGCCAGCAGTTACACCTACGAGCAGTACTTC
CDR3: CASSYTYEQYF

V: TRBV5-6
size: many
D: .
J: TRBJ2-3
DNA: TGTGCCAGCAGCATGGTAGGACAGAGCACAGATACGCAGTATTTT
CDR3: CASSMVGQSTDTQYF

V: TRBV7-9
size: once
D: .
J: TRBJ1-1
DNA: TGTGCCAGCAGCTTATCGGGAACAGGCCCAGCTTTCTTT
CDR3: CASSLSGTGPAFF

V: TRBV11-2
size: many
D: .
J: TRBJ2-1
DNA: TGTGCCAGCAGCTTAGATCCCCAGGGTCGAGAGAATGAGCAGTTCTTC
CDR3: CASSLDPQGRENEQFF

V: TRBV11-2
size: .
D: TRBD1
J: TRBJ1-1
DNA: TGTGCCAGCAGCTTAGAGCCTCCGGGACAGGGGGACACTGAAGCTTTCTTT
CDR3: CASSLEPPGQGDTEAFF